These 28 T cell receptor beta chains came from one sample sequenced in a study. Treg sorting used a CD4+CD25+CD127-/low gate. TCRdb analysed the 5' RACE reads with MiXCR anew, one entry per CDR3 protein. The profile shows 35,000 to 50,000 distinct CDR3 sequences, roughly 21% of them singletons. Sequenced: Tregs sorted from blood. Receptor source: a female donor with breast cancer.

The V gene is TRBV10-1, the J gene TRBJ2-1, with D possibly TRBD2 on 5 matching bases. CDR3 length equals 17 residues. Germline V gives CDR1 WNHNN, CDR2 SYGVQD (reference sequence). V gave up 3 bases and J gave up 7 bases, with 22 bases separating them. The CDR3, as DNA: TGCGCCAGCAGTGACCCTGGGGTCAGCGGAAGGAGGAATGAGCAGTTCTTC. This gives the protein CASSDPGVSGRRNEQFF.

This clonotype has ten or more counts. The chain combines TRBV5-1 with TRBJ2-3, with 7 bases that match TRBD2. The germline V gene encodes CDR1 SGHRS and CDR2 YFSETQ. V dropped 3 bases and J dropped 2; count of bases not matched to a gene: 6. The length of the CDR3 is 15 residues. CDR3 sequence: CASSSSGTSTDTQYF. In DNA form, the CDR3 reads TGCGCCAGCAGCTCGAGCGGGACTTCCACAGATACGCAGTATTTT.

In the case of this clonotype: The junction does not match germline at one end; this may be a read error. V gene TRBV28 combines with J gene TRBJ2-1; 8 bases line up with TRBD2. The CDR3 covers 16 residues. Germline V gene sequence: CDR1 MDHEN, CDR2 SYDVKM. CDR3 region: CASGFKAGESYNEQFF. In DNA, the CDR3 is TGTGCCAGCGGTTTCAAAGCGGGAGAGTCCTACAATGAGCAGTTCTTC.

The chain couples TRBV7-3 to TRBJ2-1, with D maybe TRBD2 (6 bases). CDR3 length: 14 amino acids. CDR1 SGHTA and CDR2 FQGTGA come from the germline V gene. Trimming removed 8 bases at V and 5 bases at J, with 16 bases between. This chain's CDR3 is CASGVGTRHNEQFF. CDR3 nucleotide sequence: TGTGCCAGCGGCGTCGGGACTCGCCACAATGAGCAGTTCTTC. The full variable domain, its missing parts supplied by reference TRBV7-3 and TRBJ2-1, is GAGVSQTPSNKVTEKGKYVELRCDPISGHTALYWYRQSLGQGPEFLIYFQGTGAADDSGLPNDRFFAVRPEGSVSTLKIQRTERGDSAVYLCASGVGTRHNEQFFGPGTRLTVL.

Of note for this clonotype: A much more abundant neighbour one base away suggests this may be a read error. This CDR3 fails to terminate in the conserved phenylalanine or tryptophan, so it likely reflects a read error. The J gene is TRBJ1-6, the V gene TRBV9; 7 nucleotides agree with TRBD1. V trimming: 2 bases; J trimming: 3 bases; junction bases outside the gene matches: 8. This CDR3 is built from 17 residues. Germline V gives CDR1 SGDLS, CDR2 YYNGEE. CDR3 in amino acids: CASSVGQAPRYNSPLHS. Here the CDR3 DNA reads TGTGCCAGCAGCGTTGGACAGGCTCCCCGCTATAATTCACCCCTCCACTCT.

This clonotype was found once. A much larger clone is a single base away; this may be a read error. The chain has TRBV9 and TRBJ2-1, with TRBD1 identical over 10 bases. CDR1 and CDR2 from the germline V gene are SGDLS and YYNGEE. V gave up 4 bases and J gave up 3 bases; unmatched junction bases: 10. This CDR3 has 17 residues. CDR3 in amino acids: CASSNNPTGGVYNEQFF. As DNA, the CDR3 is TGTGCCAGCAGCAACAACCCGACAGGGGGCGTCTACAATGAGCAGTTCTTC.

The sample holds many counts of this clonotype. The J gene is TRBJ2-7, the V gene TRBV15; D is unclear. V was clipped by 1 base and J by 3 bases, with 7 bases between them. The CDR3 covers 13 residues. Looked up from germline, CDR1 is LNHNV and CDR2 is YYDKDF (reference sequence). CDR3 DNA: TGTGCCACCAGCAGAGTAGTAAGCTACGAGCAGTACTTC. It encodes CATSRVVSYEQYF.

This clonotype occurred many times. The rearrangement uses TRBV7-8 and TRBJ2-1, with D perhaps TRBD2 (6 bases). CDR3 length: 17 residues. The V and J ends lost 7 bases and 0 bases respectively, with 19 bases between them. Germline values: CDR1 SGHVS, CDR2 FQNEAQ. CDR3 DNA sequence: TGTGCCAGCAACGTGGCTTCCGGCGGGACCTCCTACAATGAGCAGTTCTTC. This sequence encodes CASNVASGGTSYNEQFF.

The chain has TRBV25-1 and TRBJ2-1; TRBD2 aligns across 7 bases. V lost 7 bases to trimming and J lost 4 bases; unmatched junction nucleotides: 10. Germline loops: CDR1 MGHDK, CDR2 SYGVNS. This CDR3 contains 15 residues. CDR3 region: CASMDGSSGYNEQFF. The CDR3 DNA sequence: TGTGCCAGCATGGATGGCTCTAGCGGATACAATGAGCAGTTCTTC.

The chain carries TRBV6-1 and TRBJ2-1; the D gene is possibly TRBD2 (6 bases). Germline V gene lookup returns CDR1 MNHNS and CDR2 SASEGT. This CDR3 comprises 13 residues. Trimming shortened V by 8 bases and J by 9 bases, and 17 bases separated the two germline ends. In DNA form, the CDR3 reads TGTGCCAGCTTCAGTGCGGGAAAGGGTGAGCAGTTCTTC. Translating gives CASFSAGKGEQFF.

This clonotype was detected many times. The genes are TRBV12-3 or TRBV12-4 and TRBJ1-1, with 7 bases matching TRBD1. Germline trimming cut 2 bases from V and 4 bases from J; bases unmatched to any gene: 4. The CDR3 loop spans 14 amino acids. Written as DNA, the CDR3 is TGTGCCAGCAGTTTACAGACAGGGACCACTGAAGCTTTCTTT. This sequence encodes CASSLQTGTTEAFF.

This clonotype was detected only a few times. V and J are TRBV9 and TRBJ2-5, with TRBD1 matching 11 bases. The germline V gene has CDR1 SGDLS and CDR2 YYNGEE. The CDR3 totals 16 residues. V gave up 3 bases and J gave up 4 bases; unmatched junction bases: 8. Here the CDR3 reads CASSASGTGGGETQYF. The CDR3 DNA is TGTGCCAGCAGCGCATCCGGGACAGGGGGGGGAGAGACCCAGTACTTC.

The chain links TRBV7-2 to TRBJ2-7; D is uncertain. V was shortened by 4 bases and J by 4 bases, with 20 bases between the two germline ends. The CDR3 is 16 residues long. The germline CDR1 and CDR2 sequences are SGHTA and FQGNSA. The DNA of the CDR3 is TGTGCCAGCAGCTCCCCGCCCGGTCACTTGGGGTACGAGCAGTACTTC. Translating gives CASSSPPGHLGYEQYF.

Worth noting for this clonotype: One end of the junction is discordant with germline, which a read error may explain. The chain links TRBV9 to TRBJ2-7; 7 nucleotides line up with TRBD2. Per the germline V gene, CDR1 is SGDLS and CDR2 is YYNGEE. The CDR3 is made up of 14 amino acids. The CDR3 bases are TGTGCCAGCAGCCCCGGTGGGGGGGAACACGAGCAGCACTTC. The encoded protein is CASSPGGGEHEQHF. Drawing the rest from reference TRBV9 and TRBJ2-7, the complete variable domain is DSGVTQTPKHLITATGQRVTLRCSPRSGDLSVYWYQQSLDQGLQFLIQYYNGEERAKGNILERFSAQQFPDLHSELNLSSLELGDSALYFCASSPGGGEHEQHFGPGTRLTVT.

This clonotype was counted ten times or more. The chain combines TRBV10-2 with TRBJ2-7, with TRBD2 matching 11 bases. The V segment lost 7 bases and the J segment 4 bases; nucleotides outside the gene matches: 12. Germline-derived CDR1 and CDR2 are WSHSY and SAAADI. This CDR3 spans 16 amino acids. The CDR3 sequence: CASTPLLAGEFYEQYF. CDR3 sequence (DNA): TGCGCCAGCACCCCGTTACTAGCGGGAGAGTTTTACGAGCAGTACTTC.

The chain employs TRBV30 and TRBJ1-1; possibly TRBD1 for D (5 bases). Germline V gene data show CDR1 as GTSNPN and CDR2 as SVGIG (reference sequence). Trimming shortened V by 4 bases and J by 4 bases, and 13 bases separated the two germline ends. This CDR3 contains 13 residues. In nucleotides, the CDR3 is TGTGCCTGGACCCGTACAGGCACCACTGAAGCTTTCTTT. Translating gives CAWTRTGTTEAFF. Using reference TRBV30 and TRBJ1-1 for the parts outside the CDR3, the full variable domain is SQTIHQWPATLVQPVGSPLSLECTVEGTSNPNLYWYRQAAGRGLQLLFYSVGIGQISSEVPQNLSASRPQDRQFILSSKKLLLSDSGFYLCAWTRTGTTEAFFGQGTRLTVV.

This clonotype has only a few counts. The CDR3 DNA is TGTGCCAGCAGTTCGGTTAGGGGGGACACCGGGGAGCTGTTTTTT. It translates to CASSSVRGDTGELFF. The chain employs TRBV6-2 or TRBV6-3 and TRBJ2-2; tentatively, D is TRBD1 or TRBD2 (6 bases each). Per germline, CDR1 MNHEY and CDR2 SVGEGT. The CDR3 totals 15 residues. V lost 4 bases, J lost 3 bases, and 12 bases lay in between.

This clonotype has a handful of counts. The chain couples TRBV5-6 to TRBJ2-2; 10 nucleotides line up with TRBD2. CDR3 length equals 15 residues. The trim removed 1 base at V and 7 bases at J, leaving 4 bases unmatched. The V gene's germline CDR1 is SGHDT and CDR2 YYEEEE. The CDR3 region is CASSLLLAGVGELFF. The CDR3 coding sequence is TGTGCCAGCAGCTTGCTCCTAGCGGGAGTCGGGGAGCTGTTTTTT.

This clonotype was detected ten times or more. The rearrangement links TRBV11-3 to TRBJ2-3, with D uncertain. Germline V gene data show CDR1 as SGHNT and CDR2 as YENEEA. The CDR3 totals 13 residues. The V gene lost 3 bases and the J gene lost 1 base, with 5 bases spanning the gap. CDR3 amino acids: CASSFRGTDTQYF. The DNA for the CDR3 is TGTGCCAGCAGCTTTCGGGGCACAGATACGCAGTATTTT.

The chain carries TRBV28 and TRBJ2-2; 8 bases match TRBD1. The CDR3 contains 16 residues. The germline gives CDR1 MDHEN, CDR2 SYDVKM. J gave up 4 bases and V 4 bases, and 8 bases lay outside the gene matches. This chain's CDR3 is CASSWRPGTGTGELFF. The CDR3 DNA is TGTGCCAGCAGTTGGAGGCCCGGGACAGGCACCGGGGAGCTGTTTTTT.

The chain couples TRBV9 to TRBJ2-2; 16 bases agree with TRBD2. This CDR3 is built from 17 residues. V was clipped by 5 bases and J by 5 bases; unmatched bases: 6. The germline CDR1 and CDR2 sequences are SGDLS and YYNGEE. The CDR3 here is CASRGTSGRAGTGELFF. The CDR3 DNA reads as TGTGCCAGCAGGGGGACTAGCGGGAGGGCCGGAACCGGGGAGCTGTTTTTT.

This clonotype was counted many times. The rearrangement links TRBV7-9 to TRBJ2-7; D gene unclear. The CDR3 is made up of 12 amino acids. Trimming stripped 1 base from V and 9 bases from J, with 10 bases between. Per germline, CDR1 SEHNR and CDR2 FQNEAQ (reference sequence). As DNA, the CDR3 is TGTGCCAGCAGCTTAGGATCCGCTAGGCAGTACTTC. Amino acids: CASSLGSARQYF.

This clonotype appeared a few times. The chain has TRBV28 and TRBJ2-5, with D uncertain. Germline-derived CDR1 and CDR2 are MDHEN and SYDVKM. The germline V and J ends were trimmed by 3 bases and 2 bases, with 10 bases remaining between them. The CDR3 contains 14 residues. CDR3: CASSFSVAQETQYF. CDR3 sequence (DNA): TGTGCCAGCAGTTTTTCGGTGGCGCAAGAGACCCAGTACTTC.

The chain combines TRBV6-1 with TRBJ2-1; D gene ambiguous. The V gene's germline CDR1 is MNHNS and CDR2 SASEGT. V was pared by 4 bases and J by 9 bases, with 10 bases between. The CDR3 sequence is 12 residues long. Written as DNA, the CDR3 is TGTGCCAGCAGTGTTGGGCGAACTGAGCAGTTCTTC. Its translation is CASSVGRTEQFF.

This sequence joins TRBV20-1 and TRBJ1-1; no definite D call. V gave up 0 bases and J gave up 1 base, with 3 bases separating them. CDR3 length: 12 residues. Germline assignment: CDR1 DFQATT and CDR2 SNEGSKA (reference sequence). The CDR3 coding sequence is TGCAGTGCTAGAGACGGGAACACTGAAGCTTTCTTT. Protein: CSARDGNTEAFF.

This clonotype was seen at least ten times. V usage is TRBV4-3 and J usage is TRBJ1-2; maybe TRBD1 (5 bases). Trimming pared 0 bases from V and 5 bases from J, leaving 13 bases between. This CDR3 contains 15 residues. The germline V gene encodes CDR1 LGHNA and CDR2 YSLEER. CDR3 nucleotide sequence: TGCGCCAGCAGCCAAGATGGGACGGCGCAATATGGCTACACCTTC. Protein sequence: CASSQDGTAQYGYTF.

This clonotype was counted a few times. The chain has TRBV6-1 and TRBJ1-2; D is possibly TRBD1 (5 bases). The CDR3 extends over 15 amino acids. Between the trimmed V and J ends, which lost 2 bases and 4 bases, there was a span of 14 bases. Germline assignment: CDR1 MNHNS and CDR2 SASEGT. CDR3 nucleotides: TGTGCCAGCAGTGAATCCACTTCAGGGAGCTATGGCTACACCTTC. Its protein product is CASSESTSGSYGYTF.

This clonotype ranks as medium-sized (0.01 to 0.1%). This chain uses TRBV7-3 with TRBJ2-3; D remains unclear. CDR3 size: 14 residues. Trimming cost V 2 bases and J 2 bases, with 8 bases left between them. CDR1 and CDR2 (germline): SGHTA, FQGTGA. CDR3 sequence: CASSLEPSTDTQYF. For the CDR3, the DNA is TGTGCCAGCAGCTTAGAACCATCCACAGATACGCAGTATTTT.